This T cell receptor (beta chain) emerged from a study of patients and donors after allogeneic stem cell transplantation. One entry per CDR3 protein results from TCRdb running MiXCR on the RT-PCR reads. The sample lists approximately 200,000 distinct CDR3 sequences; around two fifths were seen once. The TCR was taken from a human donor who was either an allogeneic HSCT recipient or a stem cell or donor lymphocyte infusion donor (not recorded which). It is not recorded whose cells these are; they may come from a transplant donor. The sequencing sample was made of blood, either unsorted or a sorted T cell fraction (not recorded which).

CDR3 residues: CASSLGEAWGNTIYF. CDR3 bases: TGTGCCAGCAGTTTAGGGGAGGCGTGGGGAAACACCATATATTTT. This chain connects TRBV12-3 or TRBV12-4 to TRBJ1-3, with unresolved D. This CDR3 comprises 15 residues. The V and J ends lost 1 base and 4 bases respectively, with 11 bases between them.